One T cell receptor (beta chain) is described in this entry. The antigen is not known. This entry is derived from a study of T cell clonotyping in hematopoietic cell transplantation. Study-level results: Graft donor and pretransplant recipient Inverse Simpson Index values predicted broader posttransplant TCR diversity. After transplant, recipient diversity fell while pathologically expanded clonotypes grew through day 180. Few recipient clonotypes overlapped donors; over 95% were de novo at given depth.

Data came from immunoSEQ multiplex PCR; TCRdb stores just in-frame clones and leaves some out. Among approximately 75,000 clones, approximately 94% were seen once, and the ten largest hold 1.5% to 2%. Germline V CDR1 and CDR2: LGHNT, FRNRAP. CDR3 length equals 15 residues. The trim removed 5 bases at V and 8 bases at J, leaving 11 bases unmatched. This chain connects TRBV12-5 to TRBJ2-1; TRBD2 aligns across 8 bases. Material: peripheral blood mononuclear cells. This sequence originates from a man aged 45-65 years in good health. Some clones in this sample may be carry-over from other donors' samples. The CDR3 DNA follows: TGTGCTAGTGGTCGAACCTCCGGACTAGCCTATGAGCAGTTCTTC. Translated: CASGRTSGLAYEQFF.